Below are 22 T cell receptor beta chains sequenced from a single sample in a study of blood T cell repertoires in COVID-19. TCRdb's copy holds only in-frame clones and misses some; the assay was immunoSEQ multiplex PCR. The data contain 210,000 or so clones, 70% to 90% of them singletons. Sequences were obtained from peripheral blood. Receptor source: a man aged 25-45 years with COVID-19, enrolled during active disease.

This chain links TRBV7-3 with TRBJ2-2; D is unclear. The germline V and J ends were trimmed by 4 bases and 2 bases, with 8 bases remaining between them. CDR1 SGHTA and CDR2 FQGTGA come from the germline V gene. The CDR3 totals 14 residues. CDR3 amino acids: CASSSQDNTGELFF. CDR3 DNA: TGTGCCAGCAGCTCCCAGGATAACACCGGGGAGCTGTTTTTT.

This clone was observed once. V and J are TRBV7-3 and TRBJ1-1; the D gene is possibly TRBD1 (6 bases). The CDR3 loop spans 13 amino acids. Deletions cut 6 bases from V and 3 bases from J, with 11 bases between. The germline V gene encodes CDR1 SGHTA and CDR2 FQGTGA. CDR3 in DNA: TGTGCCAGCAGTTCTAGGGGGTACACTGAAGCTTTCTTT. Translating it yields CASSSRGYTEAFF.

The V gene is TRBV30, the J gene TRBJ2-7, with 7 bases lining up with TRBD2. The CDR3 is made up of 13 amino acids. Germline assignment: CDR1 GTSNPN and CDR2 SVGIG (reference sequence). Losses at the gene ends were 2 bases for V and 9 bases for J; bases not matched to a gene: 10. CDR3 in amino acids: CAWSLNGGSGQYF. CDR3 bases: TGTGCCTGGAGTTTGAATGGCGGGAGTGGGCAGTACTTC.

The chain couples TRBV4-3 to TRBJ2-7; D gene uncertain. The CDR3 covers 14 residues. V dropped 0 bases and J dropped 0 bases, with 6 bases sitting between them. The germline CDR1 and CDR2 sequences are LGHNA and YSLEER. CDR3 protein: CASSQDGYSYEQYF. CDR3 nucleotide sequence: TGCGCCAGCAGCCAAGACGGTTACTCCTACGAGCAGTACTTC.

This sequence joins TRBV10-3 and TRBJ1-5, with 10 bases matching TRBD1. V lost 9 bases and J lost 6; bases outside the gene matches: 14. Germline loops: CDR1 ENHRY, CDR2 SYGVKD. The CDR3 contains 16 residues. The DNA for the CDR3 is TGTGCCATTGCTCCGGGACAGGGGTTAGCTTCTCAGCCCCAGCATTTT. Encoded protein: CAIAPGQGLASQPQHF.

In this sample, this clone turned up once. This chain links TRBV28 with TRBJ2-3, with 10 nucleotides matching TRBD1. Germline loops: CDR1 MDHEN, CDR2 SYDVKM. This CDR3 region has 17 residues. V lost 5 bases, J lost 5 bases, and 13 bases stayed unmatched. CDR3 sequence reads: CASSPTHPGQGRDTQYF. In nucleotides, the CDR3 is TGTGCCAGCAGTCCCACCCACCCGGGACAGGGGAGAGATACGCAGTATTTT. Supplemented by reference TRBV28 and TRBJ2-3, the full variable domain reads DVKVTQSSRYLVKRTGEKVFLECVQDMDHENMFWYRQDPGLGLRLIYFSYDVKMKEKGDIPEGYSVSREKKERFSLILESASTNQTSMYLCASSPTHPGQGRDTQYFGPGTRLTVL.

The J gene is TRBJ1-4, the V gene TRBV10-3, with 9 bases lining up with TRBD1. V was clipped by 2 bases and J by 5 bases; unmatched bases: 3. Germline values: CDR1 ENHRY, CDR2 SYGVKD. The CDR3 extends over 15 amino acids. The CDR3 loop reads CAISEGDRDNEKLFF. The DNA for the CDR3 is TGTGCCATCAGTGAGGGGGACAGGGACAATGAAAAACTGTTTTTT.

The chain combines TRBV30 with TRBJ2-1; 10 bases line up with TRBD2. CDR3 size: 16 residues. The V gene end was trimmed by 2 bases and the J gene end by 4 bases; junction bases not matched to a gene: 8. Looked up from germline, CDR1 is GTSNPN and CDR2 is SVGIG (reference sequence). This CDR3 is CAWSPTLAGAYNEQFF. The CDR3 DNA is TGTGCCTGGAGTCCAACCCTAGCGGGAGCTTACAATGAGCAGTTCTTC.

The chain links TRBV20-1 to TRBJ1-1; no reliable D call. The V and J ends lost 2 bases and 6 bases respectively, with 7 bases between them. The germline gives CDR1 DFQATT, CDR2 SNEGSKA (reference sequence). The CDR3 length is 11 residues. CDR3 DNA sequence: TGCAGTGCTAGACCGAGTCCTGAAGCTTTCTTT. This gives the protein CSARPSPEAFF.

The genes are TRBV25-1 and TRBJ1-3, with D perhaps TRBD1 (5 bases). The CDR3 is 18 amino acids. With 1 base removed from V and 0 bases from J, the gap between germline ends came to 16 bases. The V gene's germline CDR1 is MGHDK and CDR2 SYGVNS. CDR3 loop: CASSEFSGWDYSGNTIYF. The CDR3 nucleotides read TGTGCCAGCAGTGAATTCAGCGGGTGGGACTACTCTGGAAACACCATATATTTT.

The chain has TRBV29-1 and TRBJ2-1, with a possible D match to TRBD2 (5 bases). The CDR3 sequence is 11 residues long. Trimming removed 5 bases from V and 5 bases from J, with 7 bases in between. CDR1 is SQVTM, CDR2 ANQGSEA, per germline. CDR3 protein: CSVSGNNEQFF. The CDR3 DNA is TGCAGCGTTTCGGGAAACAATGAGCAGTTCTTC.

V is TRBV19 and J is TRBJ1-1; D gene uncertain. V was shortened by 4 bases and J by 5 bases, with 11 bases between the two germline ends. Germline V lookup: CDR1 LNHDA, CDR2 SQIVND (reference sequence). The CDR3 has 13 amino acids. The CDR3 DNA sequence: TGTGCCAGTAGTAGATCCCGACTTACTGAAGCTTTCTTT. This encodes CASSRSRLTEAFF.

This clone was counted a single time. The sample contains more than one DNA sequence encoding this CDR3. The genes are TRBV5-6 and TRBJ2-3, with 11 nucleotides matching TRBD2. V dropped 2 bases and J dropped 0; count of bases not matched to a gene: 2. The germline V gene encodes CDR1 SGHDT and CDR2 YYEEEE. This CDR3 region has 16 residues. The CDR3 sequence: CASSFRLAGSTDTQYF. In DNA, the CDR3 is TGTGCCAGCAGCTTTCGACTAGCGGGAAGCACAGATACGCAGTATTTT.

This sequence joins TRBV28 and TRBJ1-1; D call uncertain. CDR3 length: 14 residues. Germline CDR1 reads MDHEN; CDR2 reads SYDVKM. V lost 7 bases, J lost 2 bases, and 14 bases lay in between. DNA of the CDR3: TGTGCCAGCAACCCAATTTCGGGAAACACTGAAGCTTTCTTT. This codes for CASNPISGNTEAFF. Complete variable domain (other parts from reference TRBV28 and TRBJ1-1): DVKVTQSSRYLVKRTGEKVFLECVQDMDHENMFWYRQDPGLGLRLIYFSYDVKMKEKGDIPEGYSVSREKKERFSLILESASTNQTSMYLCASNPISGNTEAFFGQGTRLTVV.

This chain links TRBV7-6 with TRBJ2-7; 7 bases are shared with TRBD2. The V gene's germline CDR1 is SGHVS and CDR2 FNYEAQ. V lost 5 bases and J lost 1; bases outside the gene matches: 8. This CDR3 region has 15 residues. Written as DNA, the CDR3 is TGTGCCAGCAGCAAAACTAGCGTTTCTTCCTACGAGCAGTACTTC. This translates into CASSKTSVSSYEQYF.

The chain couples TRBV9 to TRBJ1-2; possible D gene TRBD1, 6 bases. Trimming cost V 4 bases and J 7 bases, with 29 bases left between them. Looked up from germline, CDR1 is SGDLS and CDR2 is YYNGEE. The CDR3 is 18 residues long. The CDR3 here is CASSSTRDTLGPARGYTF. CDR3 nucleotides: TGTGCCAGCAGCTCAACTCGGGACACCCTTGGGCCTGCTCGTGGCTACACCTTC.

This chain connects TRBV11-2 to TRBJ1-4; D unclear. Germline loops: CDR1 SGHAT, CDR2 FQNNGV. The CDR3 sequence is 15 residues long. Trimming took 5 bases from V and 7 from J, leaving 17 bases between them. As DNA, the CDR3 is TGTGCCAGCAGCCCGGACTCTGGGTCGGGTGAAAAACTGTTTTTT. It encodes CASSPDSGSGEKLFF.

The table lists this clone with a few counts. The rearrangement uses TRBV9 and TRBJ2-1, with TRBD2 matching 9 bases. Germline V gene lookup returns CDR1 SGDLS and CDR2 YYNGEE. V shed 1 base, J shed 4 bases, and the junction held 6 bases outside the gene matches. This CDR3 contains 16 residues. CDR3 coding DNA: TGTGCCAGCAGCGTAAGGCAGCGGGGGGCTTACAATGAGCAGTTCTTC. Its protein is CASSVRQRGAYNEQFF.

The chain is built from TRBV27 and TRBJ2-7; 9 nucleotides agree with TRBD1. The germline CDR1 and CDR2 sequences are MNHEY and SMNVEV (reference sequence). CDR3 length: 14 residues. The V gene end was trimmed by 7 bases and the J gene end by 3 bases; junction bases not matched to a gene: 7. The CDR3 DNA reads as TGTGCCAGCACCACTTCGACAGGGGGCTACGAGCAGTACTTC. It specifies CASTTSTGGYEQYF.

V and J are TRBV28 and TRBJ1-1; TRBD1 agrees at 7 bases. CDR3 size: 17 residues. Per the germline V gene, CDR1 is MDHEN and CDR2 is SYDVKM. The J segment lost 3 bases and the V segment lost 0 bases, leaving 10 bases of the junction unmatched. This chain's CDR3 is CASSLWSGKGADTEAFF. The CDR3 DNA reads as TGTGCCAGCAGTTTATGGTCAGGGAAGGGGGCGGACACTGAAGCTTTCTTT. Supplemented by reference TRBV28 and TRBJ1-1, the full variable domain reads DVKVTQSSRYLVKRTGEKVFLECVQDMDHENMFWYRQDPGLGLRLIYFSYDVKMKEKGDIPEGYSVSREKKERFSLILESASTNQTSMYLCASSLWSGKGADTEAFFGQGTRLTVV.

This clone was seen a handful of times. This chain links TRBV27 with TRBJ1-1, with D possibly TRBD1 on 6 matching bases. From germline, CDR1 is MNHEY and CDR2 SMNVEV (reference sequence). The CDR3 has 16 amino acids. The V gene lost 2 bases and the J gene lost 3 bases, with 16 bases spanning the gap. The CDR3 is CASSLGTTIRDTEAFF. In DNA form, the CDR3 reads TGTGCCAGCAGTTTAGGGACAACCATACGGGACACTGAAGCTTTCTTT.

The chain couples TRBV7-2 to TRBJ2-4; possibly TRBD2 for D (6 bases). Germline values: CDR1 SGHTA, CDR2 FQGNSA. The CDR3 consists of 17 residues. Deletions cut 1 base from V and 0 bases from J, with 13 bases between. CDR3 DNA sequence: TGTGCCAGCAGCTTAGTGCGGGACTTCCTAGCCAAAAACATTCAGTACTTC. This codes for CASSLVRDFLAKNIQYF.